The 19 T cell receptor beta chains below all came from one sample that was sequenced in a study of CD4 and CD8 cells across lung adenocarcinoma regions. TCRdb reanalysed the PCR reads using MiXCR and keeps one entry per CDR3 protein. The table lists some 10,000 distinct CDR3 sequences, around half of them singletons, with less than 60% in the top ten. The sample taken for sequencing was CD8+ T cells from the margin of a lung tumor. Receptor source: a female donor with lung adenocarcinoma. The CD4 and CD8 labels of this study may be unreliable.

The J gene is TRBJ1-4, the V gene TRBV11-2; D is undetermined. Germline V lookup: CDR1 SGHAT, CDR2 FQNNGV. The CDR3 is made up of 15 amino acids. The V end was cut by 3 bases, the J end by 4 bases, with 12 bases between. Written as DNA, the CDR3 is TGTGCCAGCAGCTTCGGTGTAGGAATTAATGAAAAACTGTTTTTT. The encoded protein is CASSFGVGINEKLFF.

This clonotype was recorded many times. This chain connects TRBV7-2 to TRBJ2-1; D unresolved. Germline V CDR1 and CDR2: SGHTA, FQGNSA. The CDR3 has 13 residues. V was cut by 4 bases and J by 4 bases, with 8 bases left in between. This CDR3 is CASSWQTYNEQFF. DNA for the CDR3: TGTGCCAGCAGCTGGCAGACGTACAATGAGCAGTTCTTC.

This rearrangement joins TRBV6-1 to TRBJ2-2, with D perhaps assigned TRBD1 or TRBD2 (5 bases each). The CDR3 is 14 amino acids. Germline V gene sequence: CDR1 MNHNS, CDR2 SASEGT. Trimming shortened V by 6 bases and J by 13 bases, and 21 bases separated the two germline ends. The CDR3 bases are TGTGCCAGCAGCCATGCTATTATCGCCGGGACGCTGTTTTTT. Translating gives CASSHAIIAGTLFF.

This sequence joins TRBV7-2 and TRBJ2-1; D may be TRBD1 (7 bases). Trimming stripped 4 bases from V and 0 bases from J, with 16 bases between. Germline lookup yields CDR1 SGHTA and CDR2 FQGNSA. This CDR3 comprises 17 residues. DNA of the CDR3: TGTGCCAGCAGCTATGGGCGGGGACAGAGCTCCTACAATGAGCAGTTCTTC. It specifies CASSYGRGQSSYNEQFF. The full variable domain, rest sourced from reference TRBV7-2 and TRBJ2-1, is GAGVSQSPSNKVTEKGKDVELRCDPISGHTALYWYRQSLGQGLEFLIYFQGNSAPDKSGLPSDRFSAERTGGSVSTLTIQRTQQEDSAVYLCASSYGRGQSSYNEQFFGPGTRLTVL.

This chain links TRBV11-3 with TRBJ2-3, with 8 nucleotides matching TRBD2. The J call may be wrong; the DNA end is better matched by TRBJ2-7. The CDR3 runs 15 residues. Germline loops: CDR1 SGHNT, CDR2 YENEEA. Written as DNA, the CDR3 is TGTGCCAGCAGCACCTGGGGCGGGGGGCGATACGAGCAGTACTTC. Encoded protein: CASSTWGGGRYEQYF.

J is TRBJ1-6 and V is TRBV6-1; D might be TRBD1 (5 bases). Trimming removed 3 bases at V and 10 bases at J, with 10 bases between. This CDR3 has 13 residues. Germline V gene data show CDR1 as MNHNS and CDR2 as SASEGT. This CDR3 is CASSDRVGSPLHF. The CDR3 DNA sequence: TGTGCCAGCAGTGACAGGGTTGGATCACCCCTCCACTTT.

The rearrangement joins TRBV27 to TRBJ2-2; the D gene could be TRBD1 or TRBD2 (5 bases each). The CDR3 extends over 14 amino acids. V was trimmed by 8 bases and J by 4 bases, leaving 14 bases between them. Germline V gene lookup returns CDR1 MNHEY and CDR2 SMNVEV (reference sequence). This chain's CDR3 is CASRTGLSTGELFF. In DNA form, the CDR3 reads TGTGCCAGCCGAACGGGGCTCAGCACCGGGGAGCTGTTTTTT.

The chain joins TRBV4-1 to TRBJ2-5, with D possibly TRBD2 on 6 matching bases. Deletions cut 0 bases from V and 5 bases from J, with 19 bases between. Germline loops: CDR1 MGHRA, CDR2 YSYEKL. CDR3 length: 17 residues. DNA for the CDR3: TGCGCCAGCAGCCAAGAAGCTCAGCTGGCGGGGACGGAGACCCAGTACTTC. As protein: CASSQEAQLAGTETQYF.

This clonotype was recorded a few times. The chain's CDR3 is CASTVGLANEKLFF. The DNA for the CDR3 is TGTGCCAGCACCGTGGGGCTGGCTAATGAAAAACTGTTTTTT. The chain links TRBV6-1 to TRBJ1-4; perhaps TRBD1 as D (5 bases). In germline, CDR1 is MNHNS, CDR2 SASEGT. The CDR3 totals 14 residues. V lost 7 bases, J lost 3 bases, and 12 bases lay in between.

The chain's CDR3 is CASSSTGGGNTGELFF. The CDR3 nucleotides are TGTGCCAGCAGCTCTACAGGGGGCGGAAACACCGGGGAGCTGTTTTTT. The rearrangement links TRBV7-3 to TRBJ2-2; 9 bases fit TRBD1. Losses at the gene ends were 4 bases for V and 2 bases for J; bases not matched to a gene: 5. The CDR3 is 16 residues long. Germline CDR1 SGHTA, CDR2 FQGTGA.

By share of the sample, this clonotype is large. The chain uses TRBV10-3 and TRBJ2-1; TRBD2 aligns across 9 bases. Germline trimming cut 0 bases from V and 4 bases from J; bases unmatched to any gene: 4. Germline loops: CDR1 ENHRY, CDR2 SYGVKD. There are 16 residues in the CDR3. The CDR3 DNA reads TGTGCCATCAGTGAGTCGCTGACTAGCGGATACAATGAGCAGTTCTTC. Translation: CAISESLTSGYNEQFF.

This clonotype rates as medium-sized. The J gene is TRBJ1-4, the V gene TRBV6-5, with D maybe TRBD1 (5 bases). The CDR3 extends over 13 amino acids. In germline, CDR1 is MNHEY, CDR2 SVGAGI. V gave up 6 bases and J gave up 4 bases, with 9 bases separating them. CDR3 amino acids: CASSHRSNEKLFF. DNA for the CDR3: TGTGCCAGCAGCCACAGGAGTAATGAAAAACTGTTTTTT.

The sample holds many counts of this clonotype. This chain links TRBV7-6 with TRBJ2-1, with a weak D call TRBD2 (6 bases). CDR1 is SGHVS and CDR2 is FNYEAQ in the germline V gene. This CDR3 has 15 residues. Trimming removed 5 bases at V and 7 bases at J, with 18 bases between. CDR3 sequence: CASSQRTGTANEQFF. The CDR3 nucleotides read TGTGCCAGCAGCCAACGCACCGGGACTGCGAATGAGCAGTTCTTC.

In this sample, this clonotype turned up a few times. DNA of the CDR3: TGTGCCACGTACAAACCGGGACTAGCGGGAAATGAGCAGTTCTTC. Translation gives CATYKPGLAGNEQFF. The V gene is TRBV10-3, the J gene TRBJ2-1; 13 bases agree with TRBD2. Per germline, CDR1 ENHRY and CDR2 SYGVKD. This CDR3 spans 15 amino acids. The V segment lost 10 bases and the J segment 7 bases; nucleotides outside the gene matches: 10.

This chain uses TRBV7-9 with TRBJ2-1, with D maybe TRBD2 (6 bases). The better agreement between TRBJ2-7 and the DNA end casts doubt on the J call. Germline V lookup: CDR1 SEHNR, CDR2 FQNEAQ (reference sequence). The CDR3 length is 12 residues. The CDR3 sequence: CASSLWEDEQYF. The DNA for the CDR3 is TGTGCCAGCAGCTTATGGGAGGACGAGCAGTACTTC.

This clonotype was counted only a few times. The gene calls are TRBV12-3 or TRBV12-4 and TRBJ1-1; D unresolved. The V end lost 5 bases, the J end lost 6 bases, and 10 bases lay between the germline ends. The CDR3 contains 12 residues. The CDR3 coding sequence is TGTGCCAGCAGTGACCGGACGGCTGAAGCTTTCTTT. Translated: CASSDRTAEAFF.

The rearrangement joins TRBV14 to TRBJ1-2; 8 positions agree with TRBD1. Per germline, CDR1 SGHDN and CDR2 FVKESK. J lost 4 bases, V lost 5 bases, and 12 bases had no gene match. The CDR3 is made up of 16 amino acids. The CDR3 DNA is TGTGCCAGCAGCGAAACCGGGACAGGTCAAGGCTATGGCTACACCTTC. Translated: CASSETGTGQGYGYTF. The full variable domain, completed using reference TRBV14 and TRBJ1-2, is EAGVTQFPSHSVIEKGQTVTLRCDPISGHDNLYWYRRVMGKEIKFLLHFVKESKQDESGMPNNRFLAERTGGTYSTLKVQPAELEDSGVYFCASSETGTGQGYGYTFGSGTRLTVV.

This clonotype ranks as medium-sized. V is TRBV6-1 and J is TRBJ2-5; unclear D gene. The CDR3 loop spans 11 amino acids. Trimming left V 6 bases short and J 7 bases short, with 9 bases between. Germline CDR1 MNHNS, CDR2 SASEGT. The CDR3 here is CASSVASTQYF. Written as DNA, the CDR3 is TGTGCCAGCAGCGTCGCTTCGACCCAGTACTTC.

This clonotype is labeled medium-sized. The chain links TRBV10-3 to TRBJ2-6; a weak D match, TRBD1 (5 bases). The V end lost 7 bases, the J end lost 0 bases, and 10 bases lay between the germline ends. Germline CDR1 and CDR2: ENHRY and SYGVKD. The CDR3 covers 15 residues. The CDR3 region is CAIKLDSSGANVLTF. CDR3 DNA sequence: TGTGCCATCAAGTTAGACAGCTCTGGGGCCAACGTCCTGACTTTC.